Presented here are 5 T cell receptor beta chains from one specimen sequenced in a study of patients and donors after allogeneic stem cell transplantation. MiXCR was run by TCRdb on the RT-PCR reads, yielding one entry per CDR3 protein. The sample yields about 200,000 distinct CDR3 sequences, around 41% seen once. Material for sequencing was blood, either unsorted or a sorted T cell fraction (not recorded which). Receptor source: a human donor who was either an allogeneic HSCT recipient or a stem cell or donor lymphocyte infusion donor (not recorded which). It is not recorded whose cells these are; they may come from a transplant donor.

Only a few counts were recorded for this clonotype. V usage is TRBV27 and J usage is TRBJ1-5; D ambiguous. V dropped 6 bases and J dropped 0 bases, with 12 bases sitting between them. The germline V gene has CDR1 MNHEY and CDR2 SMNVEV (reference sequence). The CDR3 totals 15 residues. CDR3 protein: CASSQIGYSNQPQHF. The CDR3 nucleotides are TGTGCCAGCAGCCAAATAGGGTATAGCAATCAGCCCCAGCATTTT.

This CDR3 reads CASRGGFQTNYGYTF. The CDR3 coding sequence is TGCGCCAGCAGGGGGGGCTTCCAGACTAACTATGGCTACACCTTC. The rearrangement joins TRBV5-1 to TRBJ1-2; TRBD1 is a possible D gene (6 bases). Deletions cut 5 bases from V and 0 bases from J, with 14 bases between. The CDR3 is made up of 15 amino acids. Germline V gives CDR1 SGHRS, CDR2 YFSETQ.

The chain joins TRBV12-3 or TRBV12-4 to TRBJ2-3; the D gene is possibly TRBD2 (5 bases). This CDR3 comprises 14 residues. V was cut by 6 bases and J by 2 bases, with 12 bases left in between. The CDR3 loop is CASRAPGNTDTQYF. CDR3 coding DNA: TGTGCCAGCAGGGCCCCCGGGAACACAGATACGCAGTATTTT.

The CDR3 is CSARRPWRGGTDTQYF. DNA for the CDR3: TGCAGTGCCAGAAGACCATGGCGGGGGGGCACAGATACGCAGTATTTT. The genes are TRBV20-1 and TRBJ2-3; TRBD2 matches at 8 bases. Germline V gene lookup returns CDR1 DFQATT and CDR2 SNEGSKA (reference sequence). Trimming took 6 bases from V and 1 from J; bases not matched to a gene: 12. The CDR3 consists of 16 residues.

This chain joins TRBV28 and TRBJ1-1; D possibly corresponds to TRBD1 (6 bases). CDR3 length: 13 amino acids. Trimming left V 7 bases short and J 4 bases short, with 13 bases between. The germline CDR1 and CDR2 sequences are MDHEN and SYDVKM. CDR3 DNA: TGTGCCAGCATTCTAGGGGGGGGCACTGAAGCTTTCTTT. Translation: CASILGGGTEAFF.